These 32 T cell receptor beta chains were sequenced from one sample in a study of patients and donors after allogeneic stem cell transplantation. TCRdb passed the RT-PCR reads through MiXCR, listing each CDR3 protein once. This table holds about 960,000 distinct CDR3 sequences, roughly 18% found once. Sequencing used blood, either unsorted or a sorted T cell fraction (not recorded which). The receptors stem from a human donor who was either an allogeneic HSCT recipient or a stem cell or donor lymphocyte infusion donor (not recorded which). It is not recorded whose cells these are; they may come from a transplant donor.

The rearrangement uses TRBV20-1 and TRBJ2-1, with a weak D call TRBD2 (6 bases). The V and J ends lost 0 bases and 4 bases respectively, with 7 bases between them. Germline V gene data show CDR1 as DFQATT and CDR2 as SNEGSKA (reference sequence). CDR3 length equals 13 residues. CDR3 coding DNA: TGCAGTGCTAGAGAGGCGGGGTACAATGAGCAGTTCTTC. This sequence encodes CSAREAGYNEQFF.

Regarding this clonotype: At one of its ends the junction is not consistent with the germline gene, which may arise from a read error. This chain uses TRBV12-3 or TRBV12-4 with TRBJ1-1; D remains unclear. The CDR3 consists of 12 residues. Here the CDR3 DNA reads TGTGCCAGCAGTTTAGACGAGGCGGAAGTTTTCTTT. It is translated as CASSLDEAEVFF.

The rearrangement links TRBV10-2 to TRBJ1-2; 8 bases map to TRBD1. Per germline, CDR1 WSHSY and CDR2 SAAADI. V lost 2 bases to trimming and J lost 6 bases; unmatched junction nucleotides: 2. The CDR3 loop spans 13 amino acids. The CDR3 protein is CASSETGGNGYTF. DNA of the CDR3: TGCGCCAGCAGTGAGACAGGGGGGAATGGCTACACCTTC.

CDR3 region: CSARNTGGVYEQYF. The CDR3 DNA sequence: TGCAGTGCTAGGAACACAGGGGGTGTGTACGAGCAGTACTTC. The rearrangement joins TRBV20-1 to TRBJ2-7, with TRBD1 matching over 8 bases. Germline loops: CDR1 DFQATT, CDR2 SNEGSKA (reference sequence). The CDR3 covers 14 residues. The ends lost 3 bases at V and 4 bases at J; junction bases unmatched: 8.

This clonotype was counted only a few times. The rearrangement joins TRBV20-1 to TRBJ2-1; D is ambiguous. V was trimmed by 1 base and J by 0 bases, leaving 10 bases between them. The CDR3 runs 15 residues. In germline, CDR1 is DFQATT, CDR2 SNEGSKA (reference sequence). The CDR3 sequence is CSARAFRSSYNEQFF. CDR3 coding DNA: TGCAGTGCTAGAGCTTTTAGGTCCTCCTACAATGAGCAGTTCTTC.

The V gene is TRBV5-4, the J gene TRBJ2-5; a possible D gene is TRBD1 (5 bases). The CDR3 length is 15 residues. Trimming took 4 bases from V and 1 from J, leaving 14 bases between them. Germline assignment: CDR1 SGHNT and CDR2 YYREEE (reference sequence). The CDR3, as DNA: TGTGCCAGCAGCCACCCGGACACTTTCCAAGAGACCCAGTACTTC. It specifies CASSHPDTFQETQYF.

The rearrangement joins TRBV27 to TRBJ2-5, with D uncertain. The CDR3 is 12 amino acids. The V end was cut by 5 bases, the J end by 7 bases, with 11 bases between. Per germline, CDR1 MNHEY and CDR2 SMNVEV (reference sequence). In DNA form, the CDR3 reads TGTGCCAGCAGTCCCCGTTCGGGGACCCAGTACTTC. It is translated as CASSPRSGTQYF.

The table lists this clonotype with a few counts. As DNA, the CDR3 is TGTGCCAGCAGCCCTCAACCAGCGGGACTAGCGGGAGTCAATGAGCAGTTCTTC. It encodes CASSPQPAGLAGVNEQFF. The chain carries TRBV7-3 and TRBJ2-1, with 14 bases identical to TRBD2. Germline V gene lookup returns CDR1 SGHTA and CDR2 FQGTGA. Germline trimming cut 5 bases from V and 6 bases from J; bases unmatched to any gene: 12. This CDR3 contains 18 residues.

The chain couples TRBV5-1 to TRBJ2-7; maybe TRBD2 (6 bases). V was pared by 0 bases and J by 5 bases, with 12 bases between. CDR3 length: 14 residues. CDR1 is SGHRS, CDR2 YFSETQ, per germline. In DNA form, the CDR3 reads TGCGCCAGCAGCTTGGCATCGGGGAGGCACGAGCAGTACTTC. This codes for CASSLASGRHEQYF. The full variable domain, completed using reference TRBV5-1 and TRBJ2-7, is KAGVTQTPRYLIKTRGQQVTLSCSPISGHRSVSWYQQTPGQGLQFLFEYFSETQRNKGNFPGRFSGRQFSNSRSEMNVSTLELGDSALYLCASSLASGRHEQYFGPGTRLTVT.

This clonotype appeared a few times. The rearrangement uses TRBV14 and TRBJ2-7; D is possibly TRBD2 (6 bases). The CDR3 has 14 residues. The V end was cut by 5 bases, the J end by 4 bases, with 15 bases between. The germline V gene encodes CDR1 SGHDN and CDR2 FVKESK. The CDR3 bases are TGTGCCAGCAGCGCTCGACTCCGGGGGTACGAGCAGTACTTC. Protein product: CASSARLRGYEQYF.

This clonotype was counted a few times. The CDR3: CASSDLTPGSYEQYF. CDR3 in DNA: TGTGCCAGCAGCGACTTGACCCCCGGTTCCTACGAGCAGTACTTC. The chain has TRBV6-1 and TRBJ2-7; D is ambiguous. The length of the CDR3 is 15 residues. Per the germline V gene, CDR1 is MNHNS and CDR2 is SASEGT. The V and J ends lost 6 bases and 1 base respectively, with 16 bases between them.

Comment on this clonotype: At one boundary the junction diverges from the germline segment, which might be a read error. This chain links TRBV4-3 with TRBJ2-5; no firm D call. Germline V gene sequence: CDR1 LGHNA, CDR2 YSLEER. The CDR3 length is 13 residues. The CDR3 is CASSQDRQGTQYF. The CDR3 DNA is TGCGCCAGCAGCCAAGATAGGCAAGGGACCCAGTACTTC.

The genes are TRBV7-3 and TRBJ2-3; D gene uncertain. CDR3 size: 15 residues. Trimming removed 2 bases at V and 0 bases at J, with 9 bases between. CDR1 and CDR2 (germline): SGHTA, FQGTGA. CDR3 sequence reads: CASSLYGSSTDTQYF. CDR3 nucleotide sequence: TGTGCCAGCAGCTTATACGGGTCTAGCACAGATACGCAGTATTTT.

The chain combines TRBV6-2 or TRBV6-3 with TRBJ1-1; D is perhaps TRBD1 (6 bases). This CDR3 has 17 amino acids. The V end was cut by 7 bases, the J end by 5 bases, with 26 bases between. CDR1 and CDR2 (germline): MNHEY, SVGEGT. The CDR3 coding sequence is TGTGCCAGCACCAAGGGAAGAGTAGGGGGAAGAGGAACTGAAGCTTTCTTT. Translation gives CASTKGRVGGRGTEAFF.

The gene calls are TRBV4-2 and TRBJ1-1, with D unclear. Germline V gene data show CDR1 as LGHNA and CDR2 as YNFKEQ. V lost 0 bases and J lost 5, with 10 bases in between. The length of the CDR3 is 14 residues. CDR3: CASSQESRGTEAFF. DNA for the CDR3: TGTGCCAGCAGCCAAGAATCCCGAGGAACTGAAGCTTTCTTT.

The rearrangement uses TRBV10-3 and TRBJ1-4, with 7 bases fitting TRBD1. The ends lost 6 bases at V and 7 bases at J; junction bases unmatched: 8. This CDR3 region has 14 residues. Germline CDR1 and CDR2: ENHRY and SYGVKD. CDR3 sequence: CAIRPDRESEKLFF. The CDR3 nucleotides read TGTGCCATCAGACCTGACAGGGAGAGTGAAAAACTGTTTTTT.

In this sample, this clonotype turned up a few times. This chain joins TRBV5-1 and TRBJ2-2, with 7 bases aligning to TRBD1. The CDR3 consists of 15 residues. Trimming cost V 5 bases and J 4 bases; bases outside gene matches: 8. Germline assignment: CDR1 SGHRS and CDR2 YFSETQ. CDR3 in amino acids: CASSIPTGSTGELFF. In DNA form, the CDR3 reads TGCGCCAGCAGTATTCCGACAGGGAGCACCGGGGAGCTGTTTTTT. Filled out from reference TRBV5-1 and TRBJ2-2, the complete variable domain reads KAGVTQTPRYLIKTRGQQVTLSCSPISGHRSVSWYQQTPGQGLQFLFEYFSETQRNKGNFPGRFSGRQFSNSRSEMNVSTLELGDSALYLCASSIPTGSTGELFFGEGSRLTVL.

This clonotype was seen more than once but under ten times. V is TRBV9 and J is TRBJ2-2; no clear D gene. The CDR3 sequence is 12 residues long. The germline V and J ends were trimmed by 3 bases and 3 bases, with 3 bases remaining between them. The V gene's germline CDR1 is SGDLS and CDR2 YYNGEE. The CDR3 region has the DNA TGTGCCAGCAGCGCTTACACCGGGGAGCTGTTTTTT. The encoded protein is CASSAYTGELFF. Together with reference TRBV9 and TRBJ2-2, the CDR3 gives the full variable domain: DSGVTQTPKHLITATGQRVTLRCSPRSGDLSVYWYQQSLDQGLQFLIQYYNGEERAKGNILERFSAQQFPDLHSELNLSSLELGDSALYFCASSAYTGELFFGEGSRLTVL.

The rearrangement joins TRBV6-5 to TRBJ1-6; D unclear. CDR1 and CDR2 (germline): MNHEY, SVGAGI. Trimming removed 3 bases from V and 8 bases from J, with 11 bases in between. The CDR3 length is 14 residues. CDR3 bases: TGTGCCAGCAGTTATTTCGGTCCGCATTCACCCCTCCACTTT. This codes for CASSYFGPHSPLHF.

A few counts support this clonotype. The chain couples TRBV28 to TRBJ2-7, with D perhaps matching TRBD1 or TRBD2 (6 bases each). The CDR3 runs to 16 residues. V was pared by 10 bases and J by 0 bases, with 22 bases between. Germline CDR1 reads MDHEN; CDR2 reads SYDVKM. CDR3 bases: TGTGCCACCTCTATCGCGGGACATTCCCGCTCCTACGAGCAGTACTTC. Translated: CATSIAGHSRSYEQYF.

The J gene is TRBJ2-7, the V gene TRBV30, with TRBD2 matching 9 bases. The CDR3 spans 13 residues. The trim removed 1 base at V and 6 bases at J, leaving 4 bases unmatched. Germline-derived CDR1 and CDR2 are GTSNPN and SVGIG (reference sequence). This chain's CDR3 is CAWSGSGSPEQYF. The CDR3 coding sequence is TGTGCCTGGAGTGGTAGCGGGAGTCCCGAGCAGTACTTC.

This clonotype has just a few counts. The CDR3 region has the DNA TGTGCCACCAGCAGAGATCGAGGGAACTATGGCTACACCTTC. Its protein product is CATSRDRGNYGYTF. The chain recombines TRBV15 with TRBJ1-2; unclear D gene. The CDR3 is 14 amino acids. Germline CDR1 and CDR2: LNHNV and YYDKDF (reference sequence). V lost 0 bases and J 2 bases, leaving 7 bases between the germline ends.

This clonotype was recorded a few times. The chain couples TRBV6-2 or TRBV6-3 to TRBJ2-7, with 8 bases that match TRBD2. Germline CDR1 is MNHEY and CDR2 is SVGEGT. This CDR3 comprises 13 residues. V shed 6 bases and J 3 bases; nucleotides not matched to a gene: 4. As DNA, the CDR3 is TGTGCCAGCAGATCTAGCGGGTTCTACGAGCAGTACTTC. This codes for CASRSSGFYEQYF.

The rearrangement links TRBV25-1 to TRBJ1-1, with D possibly being TRBD1 (5 bases). This CDR3 has 13 amino acids. Germline assignment: CDR1 MGHDK and CDR2 SYGVNS. Trimming removed 1 base at V and 8 bases at J, with 11 bases between. CDR3 residues: CASSESAGGEAFF. The CDR3 nucleotides are TGTGCCAGCAGTGAATCGGCGGGGGGGGAAGCTTTCTTT.

The rearrangement uses TRBV5-1 and TRBJ2-7, with D perhaps matching TRBD1 (5 bases). The CDR3 runs 14 residues. Looked up from germline, CDR1 is SGHRS and CDR2 is YFSETQ. V gave up 4 bases and J gave up 5 bases, with 16 bases separating them. For the CDR3, the DNA is TGCGCCAGCAGCCGCGAGGCAGGGTCCAACGAGCAGTACTTC. It is translated as CASSREAGSNEQYF.

This chain connects TRBV4-3 to TRBJ2-5; 10 bases are shared with TRBD2. The CDR3 loop spans 18 amino acids. Germline V gene sequence: CDR1 LGHNA, CDR2 YSLEER. V lost 0 bases, J lost 3 bases, and 10 bases stayed unmatched. Here the CDR3 DNA reads TGCGCCAGCAGCCAAGATCAGGCAGCGGGGGGGATTAAAGAGACCCAGTACTTC. Translating it yields CASSQDQAAGGIKETQYF.

This clonotype has just a few counts. The V gene is TRBV28, the J gene TRBJ1-2; D call uncertain. Germline values: CDR1 MDHEN, CDR2 SYDVKM. V was pared by 3 bases and J by 4 bases, with 12 bases between. The CDR3 is made up of 14 amino acids. CDR3 nucleotide sequence: TGTGCCAGCAGTTTGAATAGGGTCGGCTATGGCTACACCTTC. Encoded protein: CASSLNRVGYGYTF.

The V gene is TRBV12-3 or TRBV12-4, the J gene TRBJ2-5; D remains ambiguous. This CDR3 contains 15 residues. V dropped 1 base and J dropped 5 bases, with 14 bases sitting between them. In DNA, the CDR3 is TGTGCCAGCAGTTTAGGGGCGGTGGGAAGGGAGACCCAGTACTTC. It is translated as CASSLGAVGRETQYF.

The rearrangement links TRBV20-1 to TRBJ2-5; D possibly corresponds to TRBD1 (5 bases). Germline assignment: CDR1 DFQATT and CDR2 SNEGSKA (reference sequence). V was clipped by 5 bases and J by 5 bases, with 21 bases between them. This CDR3 has 15 residues. CDR3 DNA: TGCAGTGCTTTTACAGCCGCCAGGGCCGGGGAGACCCAGTACTTC. Protein: CSAFTAARAGETQYF.

Only a few counts were recorded for this clonotype. The genes are TRBV7-3 and TRBJ2-7; 7 bases match TRBD1. CDR1 and CDR2 (germline): SGHTA, FQGTGA. V was clipped by 5 bases and J by 2 bases; unmatched bases: 6. CDR3 length equals 14 residues. CDR3 protein: CASSVKQGTYEQYF. The CDR3 nucleotides read TGTGCCAGCAGCGTCAAACAGGGGACCTACGAGCAGTACTTC.

The genes are TRBV6-2 or TRBV6-3 and TRBJ2-7, with D tentatively TRBD1 (5 bases). There are 14 residues in the CDR3. CDR1 and CDR2 (germline): MNHEY, SVGEGT. Trimming took 5 bases from V and 0 from J, leaving 11 bases between them. Here the CDR3 DNA reads TGTGCCAGCAGTCAACAGGTTCTCTCCTACGAGCAGTACTTC. It yields the protein CASSQQVLSYEQYF.

This clonotype has ten or more counts. The chain has TRBV5-1 and TRBJ1-1; 8 bases fit TRBD1. V lost 6 bases, J lost 1 base, and 2 bases stayed unmatched. The CDR3 totals 13 residues. Germline values: CDR1 SGHRS, CDR2 YFSETQ. Written as DNA, the CDR3 is TGCGCCAGCAAACAGGGGGAGAACACTGAAGCTTTCTTT. Translated, it gives CASKQGENTEAFF.